The clone carrying this TCR beta chain showed up just a few times. TCRdb re-called the RACE reads through MiXCR, storing one row per CDR3 protein. Of 110,000 to 150,000 distinct CDR3 sequences listed, 10% to 15% are singletons. Stated time point: patch test 2, 6 weeks after DPC sensitization. Treatment indicated: therapeutic diphenylcyclopropenone sensitization with weekly scalp DPC. Sample donors consisted of patients with alopecia, aged 18 to 70 years, who were suitable for DPC. This sample is part of a study of human T cells and chemical hapten exposure. The source was whole blood, collected in connection with sensitization to the hapten diphenylcyclopropenone (DPC). This sequence originates from a woman aged 50 to 60 with alopecia areata. Some clones in this sample may be carry-over from other donors' samples.

The DNA of the CDR3 is TGCAGCGTTGAGGGGACTAGCGGGAGGGCCCAAGAGACCCAGTACTTC. Translation: CSVEGTSGRAQETQYF. This chain links TRBV29-1 with TRBJ2-5; 16 bases align to TRBD2. This CDR3 region has 16 residues. In germline, CDR1 is SQVTM, CDR2 ANQGSEA. Unmatched junction bases numbered 2, after V lost 3 bases and J lost 1 base.